This T cell receptor beta chain was captured by sequencing in a study of regulatory T cells in long-lasting Graves disease (TCRdb year 2021). For the wider study: In the newly diagnosed Graves' disease group, patients had been taking antithyroid drugs for less than 3 months. Patients with persistent Graves' disease were compared with patients with newly diagnosed Graves' disease using TCR sequencing and RNA sequencing of peripheral blood. The study took place in China and was registered as a clinical trial. A total of approximately 35 samples underwent TCR sequencing: about 13 from persistent and around 20 from newly diagnosed Graves' disease patients.

The library was made by multiplex PCR. For sequencing, an Illumina HiSeq 4000 was employed. CDR3 regions were amplified by Arm-PCR with iRepertoire HTBI primers to construct TCR beta libraries. Gel purification was performed on PCR products prior to sequencing. Per the authors' processing: A total of 62 TRBV and 14 TRBJ segments were identified across samples and were used for gene usage analysis of CDR3 amino acid clonotypes. Filtered high-quality paired reads were merged into contigs using COPE and FqMerger. BLAST was used to align contigs to IMGT TRBV, TRBD and TRBJ reference genes, with CDR3 defined following IMGT. Any clonotype with a frequency above 0.1% was counted as a highly expanded clone. Repertoire diversity was measured by Shannon entropy, and V-J evenness by the Gini coefficient. Clonotypes shared by more than one individual were considered public. TCRdb took the public reads, trimmed them with fastp at Q25, ran MiXCR for clone calling and kept in-frame beta chains. Entries are consolidated by CDR3 protein sequence, retaining the most common genes and DNA. These V and J calls derive from TCRdb rather than the authors' analysis. This sample holds about 470,000 distinct CDR3 sequences; 15% to 20% were observed only once. The top ten hold about 12% of the sample.

This clonotype has a count of ten or more. Its antigen is currently not known. Per-nucleotide qualities are absent, and no much larger clonotype sits a single base away. What the study reported, not specific to this receptor: The small sample size was acknowledged by the authors as a limitation that may reduce accuracy. Because the primary lesion, thyroid tissue, could not be accessed, the study looked at peripheral blood alone. Persistent patients shared more public clonotypes among themselves (around 3,000) than newly diagnosed patients did (about 970). Persistent Graves' disease patients showed lower TCR Shannon entropy and fewer highly expanded clones than newly diagnosed patients, suggesting clonal expansion. Only the TCR beta chain was sequenced and analyzed. Persistent disease showed preferential use of TRBV28, TRBJ1-2 and TRBJ2-5, whereas newly diagnosed disease favored TRBV20-1 and TRBJ2-1.

Trimming at the junction amounts to 6 bases on V and 0 bases on J, and the germline ends lie 8 bases apart. Counted from cysteine to phenylalanine, this CDR3 has 14 amino acids. Solely the CDR3 DNA is kept, with 42 bases framed from the first base. CDR1 and CDR2 are read off the germline V gene as MDHEN and SYDVKM. Sample time point, as interpreted from the label and publication: newly diagnosed GD, antithyroid drugs for less than 3 months. For both TCR sequencing and RNA sequencing, RNA was extracted from PBMCs using TRIzol. Graves' disease was diagnosed according to American Thyroid Association guidelines. Patients were recruited from an endocrinology department in Xi'an, China. Each patient gave 7.5 to 10 milliliters of peripheral blood, collected in an EDTA anticoagulant tube. PBMCs were isolated by Ficoll Paque Plus density gradient separation without further T cell sorting. An Agilent 2100 Bioanalyzer and agarose gel were used to check RNA quality, while a NanoDrop 2000 measured RNA concentration.

These data were also filed under a second study, of T cells in Graves' hyperthyroidism and ophthalmopathy. Looking at the second paper: Stable Graves' hyperthyroidism was defined as no progression to ophthalmopathy during 18 months of follow-up. Hyperthyroidism patients were newly diagnosed, with disease duration under 2 months, and aged 18 to 65 years. Exclusion was applied to patients with uncontrolled infections, other autoimmune diseases, pregnancy or lactation. Diagnoses relied on clinical symptoms, serum thyroxine and TRAb, thyroid ultrasound and orbital computed tomography. The first round of RT-PCR for the TCR CDR3 was performed with the HTBI primer set and the Qiagen OneStep RT-PCR kit. Most expanded thyroid clonotypes (frequency above 0.001) were also detected in blood, suggesting blood repertoires may reflect thyroid immune responses. Ophthalmopathy was separated from stable hyperthyroidism by a 13 V-J signature model, with over 85% sensitivity and roughly 81% specificity obtained in cross-validation and 80%/75% obtained in testing. In validation, the model predicted progression to ophthalmopathy a median of roughly six months before onset, with about 67% sensitivity and roughly 73% specificity. TCR V-J signatures able to tell the groups apart were searched for in a discovery cohort of 95 or so patients, of whom 43 had Graves' ophthalmopathy and about 60 had stable Graves' hyperthyroidism. An independent validation cohort of about 19 hyperthyroidism patients and approximately 17 patients who later progressed to ophthalmopathy tested prospective prediction of ophthalmopathy. The approximately 90 discovery patients were divided at random into training and test sets in a 7:3 ratio. In addition, the study compared T-cell repertoires in thyroid tissue and in blood from about six Graves' hyperthyroidism patients. Following sampling, methimazole starting at 30 mg daily was given to hyperthyroidism patients, and high-dose intravenous methylprednisolone was given to ophthalmopathy patients. Libraries were constructed in a second round of multiplex PCR, after which size selection and purification were performed. Paired-end sequencing of the libraries was performed with 100 bp reads on an Illumina HiSeq2000. SOAPnuke was used to process the raw data, removing reads that contained adapters or uncalled bases, had a mean Phred below 15, or lacked an exact match to the constant primer or identifier. COPE v1.2.5 was used to merge the high-quality paired reads, and each unique nucleotide sequence was defined as a clonotype. MiTCR v1.1 was used to align the clonotypes against IMGT TRBV, TRBD and TRBJ reference segments. Analysis was restricted to V-J combinations with a frequency above 0.0001, which covered roughly 99% of repertoires. A TCS score was defined as the ratio of F50 (clonal expansion) to E x V (chaos), with BLOSUM62-based TCRdist applied between CDR3 peptides within each V-J. Welch's t-statistics and random forest reduced some 510 V-J features to around 14, which were used in a naive Bayes classifier (R e1071). No statistical method was used to fix the sample size in advance, and group allocation was not hidden from the investigators. The paper describes TCR Vbeta CDR3 sequencing of 120 to 150 peripheral blood samples, made up of 43 ophthalmopathy patients, more than 70 hyperthyroidism patients and 17 progressor patients.

The chain is encoded by TRBV28 joined to TRBJ2-2; no D gene can be assigned with confidence. The sample was peripheral blood mononuclear cells (PBMCs), taken at new diagnosis, from a patient treated with antithyroid drugs. The clonotype originates from a man aged 40-55 years with Graves disease. Donor details come from another sample of the same person, matched by shared clones. The DNA reads TGTGCCAGCAGCCCCAGGACGAACACCGGGGAGCTGTTTTTT. Its coded protein is CASSPRTNTGELFF.